This TCR beta chain derives from a study of CD8+CD57+ T cells in acquired aplastic anemia. Study observations and caveats: Significant differences in CD8+ Simpson's diversity were not observed between patients and controls. Comparison of patients with controls identified around 30 shared CD8+ CDR3 sequences.

This clonotype was detected a few times. Its target is not known. Genomic DNA templated the TCR beta VDJ and CDR3 profiling. TCRdb processed the reads anew with MiXCR; each CDR3 protein has one entry. The sample shows approximately 470,000 distinct CDR3 sequences, less than 35% of them seen only once. Patients selected for sequencing had displayed CD8+CD57+ cell expansion by flow cytometry. CDR1 is LGHNA and CDR2 is YNFKEQ in the germline V gene. The CDR3 is 16 residues long. V was trimmed by 0 bases and J by 0 bases, leaving 8 bases between them. The sequence was obtained from a human donor with aplastic anemia. The sequencing input was sorted CD4+, CD8+, or CD8+CD57+ T cells (not recorded which) from PBMCs. This chain links TRBV4-2 with TRBJ1-4, with D unresolved. CDR3 in DNA: TGTGCCAGCAGCCAAGATAGAGGGACAACTAATGAAAAACTGTTTTTT. Protein sequence: CASSQDRGTTNEKLFF.